The rows below give T cell receptor beta chains drawn from one sample of a study of identifying expanded T cells in peripheral blood. The data were produced by immunoSEQ multiplex PCR, yet TCRdb's version contains in-frame clones alone and is incomplete. Of about 86,000 clones in the sample, 70% to 90% were seen once. The sample taken for sequencing was blood. The origin of the receptors is a person between 18 and 70 years old in good health. The CDR3 runs from the conserved cysteine through the conserved F or W.

V gene	J gene	CDR3 protein
TRBV6-6	TRBJ1-3	CASSHGQAYSGNTIYF
TRBV7-2	TRBJ2-5	CASSVHRQETQYF
TRBV4-1	TRBJ2-2	CASSQTGSLAGELFF
TRBV5-4	TRBJ1-1	CASSFGGVGMNTEAFF
TRBV7-2	TRBJ2-3	CASSALIHTDTQYF
TRBV6-1	TRBJ1-2	CASSEVFRGRNGYTF
TRBV2	TRBJ1-5	CASSDSYNQPQHF
TRBV7-9	TRBJ1-1	CASSLDSDPWMNTEAFF
TRBV28	TRBJ1-5	CASNSNQPQHF
TRBV27	TRBJ2-1	CASSFIGRASSYNEQFF
TRBV4-2	TRBJ2-7	CASRAGYSYEQYF
TRBV19	TRBJ1-5	CASRTTGGSNQPQHF